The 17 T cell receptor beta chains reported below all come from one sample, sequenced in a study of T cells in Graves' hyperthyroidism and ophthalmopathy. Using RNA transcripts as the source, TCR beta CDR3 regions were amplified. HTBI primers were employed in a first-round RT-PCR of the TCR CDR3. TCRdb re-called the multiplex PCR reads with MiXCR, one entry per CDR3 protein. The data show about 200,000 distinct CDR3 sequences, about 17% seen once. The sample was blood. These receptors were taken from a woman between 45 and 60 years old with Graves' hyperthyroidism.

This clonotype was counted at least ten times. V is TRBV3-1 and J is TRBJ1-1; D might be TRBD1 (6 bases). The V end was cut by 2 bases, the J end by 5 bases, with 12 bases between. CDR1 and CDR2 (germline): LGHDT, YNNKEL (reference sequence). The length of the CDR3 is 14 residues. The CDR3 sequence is CASSQNRGATEAFF. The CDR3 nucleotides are TGTGCCAGCAGCCAAAATAGGGGGGCAACTGAAGCTTTCTTT.

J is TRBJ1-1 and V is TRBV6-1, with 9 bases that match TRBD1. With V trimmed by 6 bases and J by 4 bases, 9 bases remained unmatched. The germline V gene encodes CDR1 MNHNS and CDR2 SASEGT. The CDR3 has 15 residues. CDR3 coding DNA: TGTGCCAGCAGCGAGACAGGGGGACGAGGCACTGAAGCTTTCTTT. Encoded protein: CASSETGGRGTEAFF.

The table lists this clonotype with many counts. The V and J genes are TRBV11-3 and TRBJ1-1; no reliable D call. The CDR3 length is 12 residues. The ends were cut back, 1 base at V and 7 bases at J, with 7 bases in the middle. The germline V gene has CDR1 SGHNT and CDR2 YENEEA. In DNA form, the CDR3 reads TGTGCCAGCAGCTTAGGGGGAAATGAAGCTTTCTTT. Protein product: CASSLGGNEAFF. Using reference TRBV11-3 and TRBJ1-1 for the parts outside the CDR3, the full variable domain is EAGVVQSPRYKIIEKKQPVAFWCNPISGHNTLYWYLQNLGQGPELLIRYENEEAVDDSQLPKDRFSAERLKGVDSTLKIQPAELGDSAVYLCASSLGGNEAFFGQGTRLTVV.

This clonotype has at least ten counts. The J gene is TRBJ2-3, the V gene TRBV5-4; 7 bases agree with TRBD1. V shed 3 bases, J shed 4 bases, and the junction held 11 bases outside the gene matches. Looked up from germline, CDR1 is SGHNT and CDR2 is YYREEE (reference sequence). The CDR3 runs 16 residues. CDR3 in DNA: TGTGCCAGCAGCTCAAACTCCGGGACAGCCGCAGATACGCAGTATTTT. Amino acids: CASSSNSGTAADTQYF. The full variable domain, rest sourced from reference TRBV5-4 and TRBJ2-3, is ETGVTQSPTHLIKTRGQQVTLRCSSQSGHNTVSWYQQALGQGPQFIFQYYREEENGRGNFPPRFSGLQFPNYSSELNVNALELDDSALYLCASSSNSGTAADTQYFGPGTRLTVL.

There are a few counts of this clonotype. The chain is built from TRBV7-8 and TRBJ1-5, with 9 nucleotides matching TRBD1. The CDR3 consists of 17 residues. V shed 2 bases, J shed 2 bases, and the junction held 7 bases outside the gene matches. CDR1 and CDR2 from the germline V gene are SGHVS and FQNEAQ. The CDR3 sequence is CASSLRQGGNGNQPQHF. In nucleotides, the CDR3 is TGTGCCAGCAGCTTAAGACAGGGGGGGAACGGCAATCAGCCCCAGCATTTT. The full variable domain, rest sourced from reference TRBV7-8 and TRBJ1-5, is GAGVSQSPRYKVAKRGQDVALRCDPISGHVSLFWYQQALGQGPEFLTYFQNEAQLDKSGLPSDRFFAERPEGSVSTLKIQRTQQEDSAVYLCASSLRQGGNGNQPQHFGDGTRLSIL.

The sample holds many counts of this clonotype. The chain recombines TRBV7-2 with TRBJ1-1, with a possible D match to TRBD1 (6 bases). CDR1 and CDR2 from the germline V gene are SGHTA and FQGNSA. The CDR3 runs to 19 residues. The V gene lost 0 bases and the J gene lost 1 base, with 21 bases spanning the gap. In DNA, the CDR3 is TGTGCCAGCAGCTTAGCGCGCGGGGGCCCTATGGGGAAGAACACTGAAGCTTTCTTT. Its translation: CASSLARGGPMGKNTEAFF.

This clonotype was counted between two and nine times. Here the CDR3 reads CASSIMNGPYEQYF. CDR3 bases: TGTGCCAGTAGTATAATGAACGGCCCCTACGAGCAGTACTTC. The genes are TRBV19 and TRBJ2-7; D call uncertain. CDR3 length: 14 residues. Trimming shortened V by 2 bases and J by 2 bases, and 10 bases separated the two germline ends. Germline loops: CDR1 LNHDA, CDR2 SQIVND (reference sequence). The full variable domain, in which reference TRBV19 and TRBJ2-7 provide the parts outside the CDR3, is DGGITQSPKYLFRKEGQNVTLSCEQNLNHDAMYWYRQDPGQGLRLIYYSQIVNDFQKGDIAEGYSVSREKKESFPLTVTSAQKNPTAFYLCASSIMNGPYEQYFGPGTRLTVT.

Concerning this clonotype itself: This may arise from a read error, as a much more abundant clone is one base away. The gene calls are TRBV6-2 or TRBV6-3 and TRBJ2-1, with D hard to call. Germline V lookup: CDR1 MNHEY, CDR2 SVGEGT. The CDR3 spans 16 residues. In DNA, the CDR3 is TGTGCCAGCAGTCTTTATGGCGCGAGCTCCCACAATGAGCAGTTCTTC. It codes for CASSLYGASSHNEQFF.

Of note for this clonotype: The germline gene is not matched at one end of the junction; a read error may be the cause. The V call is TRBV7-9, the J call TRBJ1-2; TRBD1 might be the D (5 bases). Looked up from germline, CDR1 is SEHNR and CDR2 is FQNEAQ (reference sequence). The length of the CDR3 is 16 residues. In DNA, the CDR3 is TGTGCCGGCAGCTTAGGTGACAGCGAACTGCGGTCTGGCTACACCTTC. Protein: CAGSLGDSELRSGYTF.

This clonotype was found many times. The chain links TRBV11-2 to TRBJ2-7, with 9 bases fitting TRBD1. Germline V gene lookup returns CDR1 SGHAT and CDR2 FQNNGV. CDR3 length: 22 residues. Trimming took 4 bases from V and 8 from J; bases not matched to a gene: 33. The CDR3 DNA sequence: TGTGCCAGCAGCTCCCGCCCGCAACCACTCAGGAGGTGGGGACAGGGCGGAAGGAAGCAGTACTTC. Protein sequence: CASSSRPQPLRRWGQGGRKQYF. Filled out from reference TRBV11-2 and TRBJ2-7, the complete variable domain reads EAGVAQSPRYKIIEKRQSVAFWCNPISGHATLYWYQQILGQGPKLLIQFQNNGVVDDSQLPKDRFSAERLKGVDSTLKIQPAKLEDSAVYLCASSSRPQPLRRWGQGGRKQYFGPGTRLTVT.

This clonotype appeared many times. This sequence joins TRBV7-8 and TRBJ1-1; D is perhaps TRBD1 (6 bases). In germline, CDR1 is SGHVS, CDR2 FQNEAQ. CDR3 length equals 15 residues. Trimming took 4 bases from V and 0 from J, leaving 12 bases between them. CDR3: CASSYQGQLNTEAFF. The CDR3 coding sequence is TGTGCCAGCAGCTACCAAGGACAGTTGAACACTGAAGCTTTCTTT.

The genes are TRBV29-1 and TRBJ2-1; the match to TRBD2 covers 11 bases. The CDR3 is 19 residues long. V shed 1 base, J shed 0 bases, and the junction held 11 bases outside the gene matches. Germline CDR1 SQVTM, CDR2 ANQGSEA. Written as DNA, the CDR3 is TGCAGCGTTGAAGTGGTCGCCCCAACTAGCGGGAGCTCCTACAATGAGCAGTTCTTC. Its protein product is CSVEVVAPTSGSSYNEQFF.

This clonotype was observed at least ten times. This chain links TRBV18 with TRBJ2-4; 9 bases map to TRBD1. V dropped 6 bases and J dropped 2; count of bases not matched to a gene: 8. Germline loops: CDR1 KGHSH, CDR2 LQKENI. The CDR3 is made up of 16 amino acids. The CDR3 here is CASSHRDRVSKNIQYF. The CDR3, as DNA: TGTGCCAGCTCGCACCGGGACAGGGTTTCCAAAAACATTCAGTACTTC.

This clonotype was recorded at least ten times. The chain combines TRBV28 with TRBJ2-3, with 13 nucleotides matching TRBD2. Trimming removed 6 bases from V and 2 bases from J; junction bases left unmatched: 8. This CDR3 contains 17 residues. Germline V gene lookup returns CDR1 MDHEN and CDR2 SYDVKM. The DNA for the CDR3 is TGTGCCAGCAGACTTCGGACTAGCGGGAGAAACACAGATACGCAGTATTTT. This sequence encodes CASRLRTSGRNTDTQYF. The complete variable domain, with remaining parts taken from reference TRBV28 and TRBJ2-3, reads DVKVTQSSRYLVKRTGEKVFLECVQDMDHENMFWYRQDPGLGLRLIYFSYDVKMKEKGDIPEGYSVSREKKERFSLILESASTNQTSMYLCASRLRTSGRNTDTQYFGPGTRLTVL.

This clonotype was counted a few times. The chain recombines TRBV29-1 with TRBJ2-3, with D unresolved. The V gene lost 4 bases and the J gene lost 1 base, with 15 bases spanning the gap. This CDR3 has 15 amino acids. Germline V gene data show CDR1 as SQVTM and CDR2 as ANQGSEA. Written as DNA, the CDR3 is TGCAGCGTTGTCGGCGTGGAAGGCGGCACAGATACGCAGTATTTT. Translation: CSVVGVEGGTDTQYF.

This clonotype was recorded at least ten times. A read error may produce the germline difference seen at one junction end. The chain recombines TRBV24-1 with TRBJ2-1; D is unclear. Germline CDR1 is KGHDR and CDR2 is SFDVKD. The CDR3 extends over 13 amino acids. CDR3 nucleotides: TGTGCCACCAGACCCACCTCCGACAATGAGCAGTTCTTC. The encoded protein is CATRPTSDNEQFF.

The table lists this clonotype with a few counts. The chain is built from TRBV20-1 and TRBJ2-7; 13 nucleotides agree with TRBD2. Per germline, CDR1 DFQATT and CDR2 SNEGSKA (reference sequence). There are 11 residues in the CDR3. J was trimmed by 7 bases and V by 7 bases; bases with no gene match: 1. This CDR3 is CSGLAGGEQYF. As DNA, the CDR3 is TGCAGTGGACTAGCGGGAGGAGAGCAGTACTTC.